The clone carrying this TCR beta chain has just one count. This specimen comes from a study of T cell responses to AZD1222 COVID-19 vaccine. CDR3 size: 15 residues. CDR1 LNHDA and CDR2 SQIVND come from the germline V gene (reference sequence). With 4 bases removed from V and 2 bases from J, the gap between germline ends came to 12 bases. The table came from immunoSEQ multiplex PCR; TCRdb's copy has only in-frame clones and leaves some out. This sample has 100,000 to 150,000 clones, with roughly 91% found just once. The rearrangement joins TRBV19 to TRBJ1-3; TRBD1 is a possible D gene (5 bases). This clonotype originated in an adult who received the AZD1222 COVID-19 vaccine. The sample consisted of peripheral blood, taken 28 days after the second AZD1222 dose. CDR3 region: CASSTPRQPGNTIYF. The CDR3 DNA is TGTGCCAGTAGTACGCCCCGACAGCCTGGAAACACCATATATTTT.